The T cell receptor beta chain under discussion was sequenced for a study of T-cell memory formation after mild COVID-19. Study conclusions and caveats: CD4+ contracting clones lay mainly in CM and EM, CD8+ ones in EMRA. Day 15 to 85 contracting clones showed balanced CD4/CD8; day 15 to 37 expanders favored CD4+. Some SARS-CoV-2-responding clones were already detected in memory before infection.

Germline V gene lookup returns CDR1 SGHDN and CDR2 FVKESK. Deletions cut 3 bases from V and 4 bases from J, with 16 bases between. CDR3 length: 16 residues. This clonotype showed up many times. The antigen remains undetermined. TCRdb re-derived calls from the 5' RACE reads in MiXCR, one entry per CDR3 protein. In the table there are 5,000 or so distinct CDR3 sequences, 44% of which are singletons. This chain links TRBV14 with TRBJ1-5; D not certain. Sequencing was done on a sample of PBMCs or a T cell subset sorted from them (not recorded which). This TCR derives from an adult who had mild COVID-19 (a few samples of this study predate the infection). Cell type and time point are not known. The CDR3 DNA is TGTGCCAGCAGCCACCTCCCGAGGTTCCGAAATCAGCCCCAGCATTTT. It yields the protein CASSHLPRFRNQPQHF.